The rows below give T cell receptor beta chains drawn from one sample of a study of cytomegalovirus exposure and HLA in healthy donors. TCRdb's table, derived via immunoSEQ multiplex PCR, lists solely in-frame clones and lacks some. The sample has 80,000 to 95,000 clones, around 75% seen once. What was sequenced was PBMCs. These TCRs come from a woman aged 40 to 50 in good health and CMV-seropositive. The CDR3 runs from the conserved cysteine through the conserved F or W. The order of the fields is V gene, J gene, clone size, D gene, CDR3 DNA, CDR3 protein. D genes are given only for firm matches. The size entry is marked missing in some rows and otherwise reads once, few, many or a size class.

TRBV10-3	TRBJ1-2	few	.	TGTGCCATCGGGATTCAGGGTGGGGATGGCTACACCTTC	CAIGIQGGDGYTF
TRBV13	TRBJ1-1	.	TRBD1	TGTGCCAGCAGCTACGGGACAGGGGGCAGGGGGAACACTGAAGCTTTCTTT	CASSYGTGGRGNTEAFF
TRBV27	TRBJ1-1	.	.	TGTGCCAGCAGTTTAAGACCCAGGGTGAACACTGAAGCTTTCTTT	CASSLRPRVNTEAFF
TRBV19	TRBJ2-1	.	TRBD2	TGTGCCAGTAGGCCTAGCGGGGGGGTCAATGAGCAGTTCTTC	CASRPSGGVNEQFF
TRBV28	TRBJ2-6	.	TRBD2	TGTGCCAGCAGTCGACTAGCGGGAGGGTTAGCGGGGGCCAACGTCCTGACTTTC	CASSRLAGGLAGANVLTF
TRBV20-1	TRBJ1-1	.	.	TGCAGTGCTCCCACAGGGTTGGAAGCTTTCTTT	CSAPTGLEAFF
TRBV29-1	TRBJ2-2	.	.	TGCAGCGTTGTCAGGGGAAGGGCCGGGGAGCTGTTTTTT	CSVVRGRAGELFF
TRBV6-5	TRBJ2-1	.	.	TGTGCCGCTGGGGAGTTTAGGGATGAGCAGTTCTTC	CAAGEFRDEQFF
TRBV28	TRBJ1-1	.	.	TGTGCCAGCAGTTTTAGAGGGGGTTATACTGAAGCTTTCTTT	CASSFRGGYTEAFF
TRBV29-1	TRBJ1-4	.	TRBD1	TGCAGCGTATCGGGACAGGGGAATGAAAAACTGTTTTTT	CSVSGQGNEKLFF
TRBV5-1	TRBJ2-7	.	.	TGCGCCAGCAGCCGGACCTCGGGGGAGCAGTACTTC	CASSRTSGEQYF
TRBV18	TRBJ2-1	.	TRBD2	TGTGCCAGCTCACCCCGGTCCCCGGCTAGCGGTCTCAATGAGCAGTTCTTC	CASSPRSPASGLNEQFF
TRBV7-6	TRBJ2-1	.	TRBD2	TGTGCCGTAGGTAGCGGGACGCGTAATGAGCAGTTCTTC	CAVGSGTRNEQFF
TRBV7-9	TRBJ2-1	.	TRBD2	TGTGCCAGCAGCCCAGCGGGAGGGCCGAACAATGAGCAGTTCTTC	CASSPAGGPNNEQFF
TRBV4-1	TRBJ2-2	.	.	TGCGCCAGCAGCCAAGAACCCGGGACTGCTGGGGCCGGGGAGCTGTTTTTT	CASSQEPGTAGAGELFF
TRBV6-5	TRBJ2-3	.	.	TGTGCCAGCAGTTTGGGGCTAGGGAAGAGCACAGATACGCAGTATTTT	CASSLGLGKSTDTQYF
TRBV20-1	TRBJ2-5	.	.	TGCAGTGCTAATGGCATGGAGACCCAGTACTTC	CSANGMETQYF
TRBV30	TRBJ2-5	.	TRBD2	TGTGCCTGGGGGCGGGGCGGGGGGGCCTTGCCCCAGTACTTC	CAWGRGGGALPQYF
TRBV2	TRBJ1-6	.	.	TGTGCCAGCAGTGAAGGCCTCGGGGGTGGTAATTCACCCCTCCACTTT	CASSEGLGGGNSPLHF
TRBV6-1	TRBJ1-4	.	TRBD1	TGTGCCAGCAGTGAAAGGGGGACAGGGAATGAAAAACTGTTTTTT	CASSERGTGNEKLFF
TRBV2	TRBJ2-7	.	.	TGTGCCAGCAGTGTCCTATCCTACGAGCAGTACTTC	CASSVLSYEQYF
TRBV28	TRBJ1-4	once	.	TGTGCCAGCAGTTCCCCTGGGGGGGGACAACTGTTTTTT	CASSSPGGGQLFF
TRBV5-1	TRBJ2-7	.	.	TGCGCCAGCATGGCAGGTAGCTCCTACGAGCAGTACTTC	CASMAGSSYEQYF
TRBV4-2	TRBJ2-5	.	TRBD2	TGTGCCAGCAGCCAAGAGCCTAGCGGGGGGGCTTTAAGACAAGAGACCCAGTACTTC	CASSQEPSGGALRQETQYF
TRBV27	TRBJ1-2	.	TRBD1	TGTGCCAGCAGCCGGGACAGCCTTCCTTATGGCTACACCTTC	CASSRDSLPYGYTF
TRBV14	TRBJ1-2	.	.	TGTGCCAGCAGCCAAGGCACAGAAATATGGGGCTACACCTTC	CASSQGTEIWGYTF
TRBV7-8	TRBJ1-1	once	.	TGTGCCAGCAGCCAGTTTCACAACGCTGAAGCTTTCTTT	CASSQFHNAEAFF
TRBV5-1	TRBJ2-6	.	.	TGCGCCAGCCGCCTAGTGAGCTCTGGGGCCAACGTCCTGACTTTC	CASRLVSSGANVLTF
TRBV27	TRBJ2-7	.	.	TGTGCCAGCAGTCCGGGACAAAGTATAACCTACGAGCAGTACTTC	CASSPGQSITYEQYF